This section outlines one TCR beta chain sequence together with its context. These data belong to a study of CD8 T cells in Susac syndrome. Through negative isolation, CD4+ and CD8+ T cells were obtained, while TEMRA cells were enriched using FACS. cDNA came from 0.5 to 1 ug RNA primed by random hexamers. Coverage of TCR beta CDR3 amplification by immunoSEQ multiplex PCR extended to 54 Vbeta and 13 Jbeta. In TCRdb, the immunoSEQ multiplex PCR reads were re-called with MiXCR into one record per CDR3 protein. The table lists 50,000 to 65,000 distinct CDR3 sequences, around 90% of them singletons, with approximately 0.21% in the top ten. Germline lookup yields CDR1 MNHEY and CDR2 SVGEGT. The CDR3 consists of 16 residues. V lost 0 bases, J lost 4 bases, and 2 bases stayed unmatched.

The chain carries TRBV6-2 or TRBV6-3 and TRBJ2-3; 12 positions match TRBD2. This TCR was sampled from a human donor in good health. Sequenced material: CD8+ T cells from PBMCs. The CDR3 region has the DNA TGTGCCAGCAGTTACTCGCTAGCGGGGGGGCCAGATACGCAGTATTTT. It encodes CASSYSLAGGPDTQYF.